These T cell receptor beta chains were read from a single sample in a study of identical twins. TCRdb re-called the 5' RACE reads through MiXCR, storing one row per CDR3 protein. The sample lists about 220,000 distinct CDR3 sequences; about 6.7% were seen once. The same sample was also used in a study of T cells expressing NK-cell markers.

The sequencing sample was made of CD8+ T cells sorted from blood. These receptors all stem from a woman between 18 and 29 years old in good health. Each CDR3 is given with its conserved first and last residue. A D gene is named only where the DNA matches it firmly. Where a row states a size, it is once, few, many or the class of an expanded clone; other rows omit it.

v_call	j_call	d_call	clone_size	cdr3_nt	cdr3_aa
TRBV11-1	TRBJ2-3	TRBD2	few	TGTGCCAGCAGCTTACCGAGCGGGGGGTTGGTGAGCACAGATACGCAGTATTTT	CASSLPSGGLVSTDTQYF
TRBV9	TRBJ2-7	-	few	TGTGCCAGCAGCGTCGCTGGTCAGGAACTCATCTACGAGCAGTACTTC	CASSVAGQELIYEQYF
TRBV28	TRBJ1-1	TRBD1	few	TGTGCCAGCAGTTCGACCAGAACAGGGGGGGCTTTCTTT	CASSSTRTGGAFF
TRBV20-1	TRBJ2-7	TRBD1	-	TGCAGTGCACTCCTCCGGGACAGGGGTTACGAGCAGTACTTC	CSALLRDRGYEQYF
TRBV28	TRBJ1-5	-	many	TGTGCCAGCAGTTTATTCCCCCGCCGTCAAGGTAGCAATCAGCCCCAGCATTTT	CASSLFPRRQGSNQPQHF
TRBV12-3/TRBV12-4	TRBJ2-1	TRBD2	many	TGTGCCAGCAGTTCTACAAGCGGGAGAGGCGGTGAGCAGTTCTTC	CASSSTSGRGGEQFF
TRBV13	TRBJ2-3	TRBD2	-	TGTGCCAGCAGCTTCCGGGGGGGCGCTGGGGATACGCAGTATTTT	CASSFRGGAGDTQYF
TRBV7-2	TRBJ1-1	TRBD1	-	TGTGCCAGCAGCCCGACAGGGCACACTGAAGCTTTCTTT	CASSPTGHTEAFF
TRBV6-1	TRBJ2-7	TRBD1	-	TGTGCCAGCAGTGAACAGGGACAGGCAATTTTCCACGAGCAGTACTTC	CASSEQGQAIFHEQYF
TRBV20-1	TRBJ2-5	-	few	TGCAGTGCTAGGCAGACCGGGCCCGAGGGAGAGACCCAGTACTTC	CSARQTGPEGETQYF
TRBV12-3/TRBV12-4	TRBJ1-1	-	many	TGTGCCAGCAGCCGGGGGGCGGGGAACACTGAAGCTTTCTTT	CASSRGAGNTEAFF
TRBV6-2/TRBV6-3	TRBJ2-1	-	-	TGTGCCAGCAGTTACTCGTTAGTCGGGAGTCTGGATGAGCAGTTCTTC	CASSYSLVGSLDEQFF
TRBV6-5	TRBJ2-3	TRBD2	many	TGTGCCAGCAGTTCCCACACACCGGGACTAGTACCAGATACGCAGTATTTT	CASSSHTPGLVPDTQYF
TRBV10-3	TRBJ2-3	TRBD2	many	TGTGCCATCACTGATCTAGCGGGAGAAACAGATACGCAGTATTTT	CAITDLAGETDTQYF
TRBV13	TRBJ2-1	-	-	TGTGCCAGCAGCTTCGGGACTGCTGAGCAGTTCTTC	CASSFGTAEQFF
TRBV11-2	TRBJ2-7	-	-	TGTGCCAGCAGCGACGGACCGGGGTCCTACGAGCAGTACTTC	CASSDGPGSYEQYF
TRBV5-6	TRBJ2-2	-	-	TGTGCCAGCGTTTTAGCCGGGGAGCTGTTTTTT	CASVLAGELFF
TRBV6-2/TRBV6-3	TRBJ2-7	TRBD1	-	TGTGCCAGCAGTTCCTCATACAGGGGGCACTGGTACGAGCAGTACTTC	CASSSSYRGHWYEQYF
TRBV12-3/TRBV12-4	TRBJ2-7	TRBD2	many	TGTGCCAGCAGTTTACGCGGGGGGATTATCTCCTACGAGCAGTACTTC	CASSLRGGIISYEQYF
TRBV25-1	TRBJ2-2	-	many	TGTGCCAGCAGAACTGCGTCGTTTCCCGGGGAGCTGTTTTTT	CASRTASFPGELFF
TRBV27	TRBJ2-1	-	-	TGTGCCAGCAGTTCATCGGACTCGAATGAGCAGTTCTTC	CASSSSDSNEQFF
TRBV20-1	TRBJ1-2	-	few	TGCAGTGCTAGTGCCCGGGTCCTACCCTTACTTCCAGGCTATGGCTACACCTTC	CSASARVLPLLPGYGYTF
TRBV3-1	TRBJ2-5	TRBD2	-	TGTGCCAGCAGCCCTCCTAGGGAGCGGGAGTTGATGGAGACCCAGTACTTC	CASSPPRERELMETQYF
TRBV7-9	TRBJ2-3	-	many	TGTGCCAGCAGCTTAGCGGGGGTGGAAGATACGCAGTATTTT	CASSLAGVEDTQYF
TRBV27	TRBJ2-6	-	many	TGTGCCAGCACACTCCTCTCTGGGGCCAACGTCCTGACTTTC	CASTLLSGANVLTF
TRBV7-6	TRBJ2-7	TRBD1	few	TGTGCCAGCAGCTTTGGGACAGGGCTAACCTACGAGCAGTACTTC	CASSFGTGLTYEQYF
TRBV4-1	TRBJ1-1	-	many	TGCGCCAGCAGCCAAGATACGTGGGGGATGAACACTGAAGCTTTCTTT	CASSQDTWGMNTEAFF